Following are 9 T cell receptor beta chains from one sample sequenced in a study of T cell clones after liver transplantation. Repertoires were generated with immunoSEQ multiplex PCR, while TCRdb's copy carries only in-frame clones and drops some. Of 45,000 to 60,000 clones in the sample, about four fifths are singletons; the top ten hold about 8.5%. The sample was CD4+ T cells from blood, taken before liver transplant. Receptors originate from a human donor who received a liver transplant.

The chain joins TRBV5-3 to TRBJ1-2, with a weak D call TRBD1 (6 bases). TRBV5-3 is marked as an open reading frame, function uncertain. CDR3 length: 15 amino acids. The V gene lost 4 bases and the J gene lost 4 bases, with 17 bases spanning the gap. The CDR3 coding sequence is TGTGCCAGAAGCCCCTTAACAGGGCCGACCTATGGCTACACCTTC. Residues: CARSPLTGPTYGYTF.

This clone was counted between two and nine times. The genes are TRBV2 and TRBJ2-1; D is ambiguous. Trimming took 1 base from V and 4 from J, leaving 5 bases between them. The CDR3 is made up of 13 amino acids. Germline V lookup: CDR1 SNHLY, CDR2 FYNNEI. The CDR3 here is CASSEDGYNEQFF. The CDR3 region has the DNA TGTGCCAGCAGTGAAGACGGATACAATGAGCAGTTCTTC.

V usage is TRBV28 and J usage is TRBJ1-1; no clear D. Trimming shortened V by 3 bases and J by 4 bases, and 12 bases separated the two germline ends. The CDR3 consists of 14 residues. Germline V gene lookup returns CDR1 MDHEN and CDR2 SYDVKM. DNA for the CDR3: TGTGCCAGCAGTTTGGCTCGCAGGATCACTGAAGCTTTCTTT. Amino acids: CASSLARRITEAFF.

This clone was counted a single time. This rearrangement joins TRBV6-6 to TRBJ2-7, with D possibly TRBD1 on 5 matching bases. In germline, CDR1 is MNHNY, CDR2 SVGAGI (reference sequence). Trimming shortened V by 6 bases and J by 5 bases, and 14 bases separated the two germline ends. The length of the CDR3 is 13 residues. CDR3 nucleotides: TGTGCCAGCAGCTACGGGTGGGGCCACGAGCAGTACTTC. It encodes CASSYGWGHEQYF.

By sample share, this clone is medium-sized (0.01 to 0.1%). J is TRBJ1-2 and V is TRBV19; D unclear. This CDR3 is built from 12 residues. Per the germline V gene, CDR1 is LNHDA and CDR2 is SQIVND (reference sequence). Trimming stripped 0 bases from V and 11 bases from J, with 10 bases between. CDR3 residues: CASSIDRRGYTF. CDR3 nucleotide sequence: TGTGCCAGTAGTATAGATCGTAGAGGATACACCTTC.

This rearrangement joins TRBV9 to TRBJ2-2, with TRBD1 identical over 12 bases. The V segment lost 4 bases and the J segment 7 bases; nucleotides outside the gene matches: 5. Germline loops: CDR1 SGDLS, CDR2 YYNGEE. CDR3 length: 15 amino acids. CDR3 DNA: TGTGCCAGCAGCCAGGGACAGGGGGCTTTCGGGGAGCTGTTTTTT. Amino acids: CASSQGQGAFGELFF.

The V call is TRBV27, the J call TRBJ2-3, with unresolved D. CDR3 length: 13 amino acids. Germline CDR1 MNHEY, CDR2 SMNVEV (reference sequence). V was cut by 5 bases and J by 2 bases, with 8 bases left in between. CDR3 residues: CASSPGYTDTQYF. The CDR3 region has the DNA TGTGCCAGCAGTCCAGGTTACACAGATACGCAGTATTTT.

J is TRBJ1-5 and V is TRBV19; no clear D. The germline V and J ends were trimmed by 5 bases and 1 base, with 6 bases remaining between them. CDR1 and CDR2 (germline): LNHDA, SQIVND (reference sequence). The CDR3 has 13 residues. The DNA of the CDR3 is TGTGCCAGTAGTCCGGACAGCAATCAGCCCCAGCATTTT. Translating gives CASSPDSNQPQHF.

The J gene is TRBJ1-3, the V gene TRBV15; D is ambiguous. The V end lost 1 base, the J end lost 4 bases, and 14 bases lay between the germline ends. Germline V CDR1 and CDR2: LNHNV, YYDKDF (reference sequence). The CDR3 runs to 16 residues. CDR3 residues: CATSRGGDGVGNTIYF. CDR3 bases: TGTGCCACCAGCAGAGGTGGTGACGGGGTCGGAAACACCATATATTTT.